One sample yielded the 32 T cell receptor beta chains listed below, sequenced in a study of metastatic and nonmetastatic thyroid tumors. TCRdb re-clonotyped the PCR reads through MiXCR. The table shows roughly 14,000 clones, with almost 35% occurring only once. Every patient was untreated before thyroid surgery. The sequenced sample was tumor tissue. These receptors were taken from a female donor with papillary thyroid cancer or a benign thyroid nodule (not recorded which). Some clones in this sample may be carry-over from other donors' samples.

This clone is categorized as medium-sized. V usage is TRBV20-1 and J usage is TRBJ1-2, with 9 positions matching TRBD1. Losses at the gene ends were 6 bases for V and 0 bases for J; bases not matched to a gene: 8. The CDR3 is made up of 15 amino acids. The germline CDR1 and CDR2 sequences are DFQATT and SNEGSKA (reference sequence). The CDR3 coding sequence is TGCAGTGCCCTCCGGGACAGGGAGGCTAACTATGGCTACACCTTC. As protein: CSALRDREANYGYTF.

This clone was counted many times. The chain is built from TRBV19 and TRBJ2-7; D perhaps matches TRBD1 (6 bases). V gave up 6 bases and J gave up 0 bases, with 9 bases separating them. Germline V gives CDR1 LNHDA, CDR2 SQIVND (reference sequence). CDR3 length: 13 amino acids. The CDR3 bases are TGTGCCAGTAGCCGACAGGTCTCCTACGAGCAGTACTTC. Translation gives CASSRQVSYEQYF. Supplemented by reference TRBV19 and TRBJ2-7, the full variable domain reads DGGITQSPKYLFRKEGQNVTLSCEQNLNHDAMYWYRQDPGQGLRLIYYSQIVNDFQKGDIAEGYSVSREKKESFPLTVTSAQKNPTAFYLCASSRQVSYEQYFGPGTRLTVT.

This clone is medium-sized by share. This chain uses TRBV28 with TRBJ1-5, with D tentatively TRBD1 (6 bases). V was clipped by 7 bases and J by 0 bases, with 19 bases between them. Germline V lookup: CDR1 MDHEN, CDR2 SYDVKM. This CDR3 has 17 amino acids. In nucleotides, the CDR3 is TGTGCCAGCACCCGGGTGGGGGGGGCGTATAGCAATCAGCCCCAGCATTTT. Translation gives CASTRVGGAYSNQPQHF.

This clone was counted only a few times. The chain couples TRBV10-3 to TRBJ2-7; D perhaps matches TRBD2 (6 bases). V was cut by 4 bases and J by 3 bases, with 10 bases left in between. The length of the CDR3 is 13 residues. Germline loops: CDR1 ENHRY, CDR2 SYGVKD. The CDR3 is CAISGGADYEQYF. The CDR3 coding sequence is TGTGCCATCAGTGGCGGGGCAGACTACGAGCAGTACTTC.

This clone was counted ten times or more. The J gene is TRBJ2-5, the V gene TRBV6-1; 8 bases are shared with TRBD2. Germline CDR1 reads MNHNS; CDR2 reads SASEGT. V shed 6 bases, J shed 5 bases, and the junction held 11 bases outside the gene matches. This CDR3 contains 15 residues. The CDR3 coding sequence is TGTGCCAGCAGAAAATCGGCGGGGGGCAGGGAGACCCAGTACTTC. This codes for CASRKSAGGRETQYF.

There are a few counts of this clone. This chain links TRBV18 with TRBJ2-7; possible D gene TRBD2, 5 bases. The CDR3 is made up of 12 amino acids. Trimming shortened V by 2 bases and J by 3 bases, and 5 bases separated the two germline ends. The V gene's germline CDR1 is KGHSH and CDR2 LQKENI. CDR3: CASSPGSYEQYF. CDR3 nucleotides: TGTGCCAGCTCACCAGGGAGCTACGAGCAGTACTTC.

Many counts were recorded for this clone. As DNA, the CDR3 is TGTGCCAGCAGCCTCCCGGGACAGAACACTGAAGCTTTCTTT. Translating it yields CASSLPGQNTEAFF. This chain uses TRBV14 with TRBJ1-1; tentative D call: TRBD1 (6 bases). This CDR3 is built from 14 residues. Germline V gives CDR1 SGHDN, CDR2 FVKESK. The V end was cut by 4 bases, the J end by 1 base, with 10 bases between.

The chain recombines TRBV6-2 or TRBV6-3 with TRBJ2-2; no definite D call. V dropped 0 bases and J dropped 2 bases, with 4 bases sitting between them. The germline gives CDR1 MNHEY, CDR2 SVGEGT. The CDR3 consists of 14 residues. In DNA form, the CDR3 reads TGTGCCAGCAGTTACTCCCCAAACACCGGGGAGCTGTTTTTT. This codes for CASSYSPNTGELFF.

Ten or more counts support this clone. The chain joins TRBV7-9 to TRBJ2-3; TRBD2 matches 14 bases. The CDR3 length is 16 residues. V shed 4 bases and J 1 base; nucleotides not matched to a gene: 1. Germline CDR1 and CDR2: SEHNR and FQNEAQ (reference sequence). The CDR3 region has the DNA TGTGCCAGCAGCTCGGGACTAGCGGGGGGCACAGATACGCAGTATTTT. As protein: CASSSGLAGGTDTQYF.

This clone was detected a few times. The V and J genes are TRBV6-1 and TRBJ2-2, with a tentative D call TRBD1 (6 bases). V was shortened by 6 bases and J by 8 bases, with 13 bases between the two germline ends. The CDR3 spans 13 residues. The V gene's germline CDR1 is MNHNS and CDR2 SASEGT. The CDR3 DNA follows: TGTGCCAGCAGACAGACAGGATCTGGGGAGCTGTTTTTT. The encoded protein is CASRQTGSGELFF.

The chain employs TRBV4-1 and TRBJ2-5, with a tentative D call TRBD2 (6 bases). The V end was cut by 0 bases, the J end by 7 bases, with 18 bases between. CDR1 is MGHRA, CDR2 YSYEKL, per germline. The CDR3 is 16 amino acids. Here the CDR3 reads CASSQEPGAHYGTQYF. CDR3 DNA: TGCGCCAGCAGCCAAGAGCCGGGAGCCCACTATGGGACCCAGTACTTC.

This clone is termed large. The rearrangement links TRBV19 to TRBJ1-5, with TRBD1 matching over 7 bases. CDR1 and CDR2 from the germline V gene are LNHDA and SQIVND (reference sequence). The CDR3 extends over 15 amino acids. V shed 9 bases and J 0 bases; nucleotides not matched to a gene: 8. The CDR3 region has the DNA TGTGCCAGCAAGACGACAGGGTCTAGCAATCAGCCCCAGCATTTT. Encoded protein: CASKTTGSSNQPQHF.

This clone occurred a few times. V gene TRBV28 combines with J gene TRBJ2-2; 7 bases align to TRBD1. CDR3 size: 15 residues. CDR1 MDHEN and CDR2 SYDVKM come from the germline V gene. V shed 5 bases, J shed 4 bases, and the junction held 7 bases outside the gene matches. The CDR3 DNA reads as TGTGCCAGCAGTCCTACGAGACAGGGCACCGGGGAGCTGTTTTTT. Encoded protein: CASSPTRQGTGELFF.

This clone was picked up a small number of times. This chain joins TRBV5-1 and TRBJ2-2, with 9 bases identical to TRBD1. The CDR3 contains 15 residues. In germline, CDR1 is SGHRS, CDR2 YFSETQ. Trimming at V came to 5 bases and at J to 5 bases, leaving 7 bases not matched to a gene. The CDR3: CASSGQDRGTGELFF. CDR3 nucleotides: TGCGCCAGCAGTGGTCAGGACAGGGGTACCGGGGAGCTGTTTTTT.

This clone showed up many times. V gene TRBV6-2 or TRBV6-3 combines with J gene TRBJ1-1; 7 bases map to TRBD1. CDR1 is MNHEY and CDR2 is SVGEGT in the germline V gene. V lost 8 bases, J lost 1 base, and 13 bases stayed unmatched. The CDR3 spans 16 residues. In DNA form, the CDR3 reads TGTGCCAGCCGAAAAACAGGGGAGCATGCGAACACTGAAGCTTTCTTT. It translates to CASRKTGEHANTEAFF.

This clone has at least ten counts. The chain is built from TRBV4-1 and TRBJ1-5, with D uncertain. V gave up 0 bases and J gave up 4 bases, with 10 bases separating them. CDR1 MGHRA and CDR2 YSYEKL come from the germline V gene. The CDR3 consists of 15 residues. CDR3 in DNA: TGCGCCAGCAGCCAAGACGATCCAGCTAATCAGCCCCAGCATTTT. This encodes CASSQDDPANQPQHF.

By share, this clone counts as medium-sized. The chain uses TRBV2 and TRBJ2-5; no definite D call. The CDR3 length is 11 residues. V was shortened by 7 bases and J by 0 bases, with 3 bases between the two germline ends. Germline V gene lookup returns CDR1 SNHLY and CDR2 FYNNEI. The chain's CDR3 is CASKYQETQYF. For the CDR3, the DNA is TGTGCCAGCAAATACCAAGAGACCCAGTACTTC. Variable domain in full (rest from reference TRBV2 and TRBJ2-5): EPEVTQTPSHQVTQMGQEVILRCVPISNHLYFYWYRQILGQKVEFLVSFYNNEISEKSEIFDDQFSVERPDGSNFTLKIRSTKLEDSAMYFCASKYQETQYFGPGTRLLVL.

This chain links TRBV28 with TRBJ1-2; 10 nucleotides align to TRBD1. V shed 5 bases, J shed 2 bases, and the junction held 5 bases outside the gene matches. CDR3 length: 15 residues. Germline-derived CDR1 and CDR2 are MDHEN and SYDVKM. The CDR3 region is CASSRPGQGNYGYTF. As DNA, the CDR3 is TGTGCCAGCAGTCGTCCGGGACAGGGGAACTATGGCTACACCTTC.

J is TRBJ2-7 and V is TRBV30; D could derive from TRBD1 or TRBD2 (5 bases each). CDR1 GTSNPN and CDR2 SVGIG come from the germline V gene (reference sequence). V lost 4 bases and J 0 bases, leaving 19 bases between the germline ends. The CDR3 covers 16 residues. DNA for the CDR3: TGTGCCTGGAATGAACGGGGCAAAAAACTCTCCTACGAGCAGTACTTC. This sequence encodes CAWNERGKKLSYEQYF.

The J gene is TRBJ1-2, the V gene TRBV20-1, with D possibly being TRBD1 (5 bases). V lost 5 bases to trimming and J lost 3 bases, with 22 bases between them. The length of the CDR3 is 16 residues. Germline V CDR1 and CDR2: DFQATT, SNEGSKA (reference sequence). CDR3 DNA: TGCAGTGCTCTCCCCCTGTGGGGCTTGAGCGACTATGGCTACACCTTC. This translates into CSALPLWGLSDYGYTF.

This clone was picked up one time. The DNA is left out, because the CDR3 cannot be placed on it with certainty; the CDR3 is given as TCRdb lists it. Here the CDR3 reads CSANRGITYEQYFGPGTEAFF. This chain links TRBV20-1 with TRBJ1-1; the D call in the table, TRBD1, was not verified against the DNA. CDR1 and CDR2 (germline): DFQATT, SNEGSKA (reference sequence). Inclusive of both ends, the CDR3 amounts to 21 amino acids.

The sample holds many counts of this clone. CDR3 amino acids: CASSIDGRLRSAFF. CDR3 coding DNA: TGTGCCAGTAGTATAGACGGACGATTACGCTCGGCTTTCTTT. This chain links TRBV19 with TRBJ1-1; D unclear. Trimming removed 0 bases from V and 11 bases from J, with 16 bases in between. Germline V gene data show CDR1 as LNHDA and CDR2 as SQIVND (reference sequence). CDR3 size: 14 residues.

CDR3 sequence reads: CAWSETFPGQGNGGYTF. The DNA of the CDR3 is TGTGCCTGGAGTGAAACTTTCCCTGGGCAGGGGAACGGTGGCTACACCTTC. The rearrangement uses TRBV30 and TRBJ1-2, with D perhaps TRBD1 (6 bases). This CDR3 has 17 residues. V lost 1 base and J 7 bases, leaving 25 bases between the germline ends. Germline CDR1 is GTSNPN and CDR2 is SVGIG (reference sequence).

The chain employs TRBV6-1 and TRBJ2-7, with 9 bases matching TRBD1. J gave up 8 bases and V 2 bases, and 7 bases lay outside the gene matches. Germline V gene lookup returns CDR1 MNHNS and CDR2 SASEGT. This CDR3 has 14 amino acids. The CDR3 bases are TGTGCCAGCAGTGAACTGACAGGGGGTAGTAAGCAGTACTTC. Translated: CASSELTGGSKQYF.

V usage is TRBV5-1 and J usage is TRBJ2-1; 13 nucleotides match TRBD2. Germline CDR1 SGHRS, CDR2 YFSETQ. The CDR3 totals 13 residues. The ends lost 3 bases at V and 10 bases at J; junction bases unmatched: 1. CDR3 DNA sequence: TGCGCCAGCAGCTCGGGACTAGCGGGGGAGCAGTTCTTC. Translated: CASSSGLAGEQFF.

This rearrangement joins TRBV28 to TRBJ1-3, with unresolved D. This CDR3 region has 14 residues. V lost 2 bases to trimming and J lost 6 bases, with 11 bases between them. The V gene's germline CDR1 is MDHEN and CDR2 SYDVKM. The CDR3 DNA sequence: TGTGCCAGCAGTTTACCTGGGCCCGCAAACACCATATATTTT. Translated: CASSLPGPANTIYF.

This clone came up many times. The J gene is TRBJ2-3, the V gene TRBV29-1, with D perhaps TRBD2 (6 bases). Trimming stripped 4 bases from V and 0 bases from J, with 8 bases between. Germline V gene sequence: CDR1 SQVTM, CDR2 ANQGSEA. This CDR3 spans 13 amino acids. DNA of the CDR3: TGCAGCGTTGTAGCGGATAGCACAGATACGCAGTATTTT. Encoded protein: CSVVADSTDTQYF.

This clone was seen ten or more times. The V call is TRBV2, the J call TRBJ2-7; D not resolved. Germline V gene data show CDR1 as SNHLY and CDR2 as FYNNEI. This CDR3 is 13 amino acids long. The V end lost 6 bases, the J end lost 4 bases, and 13 bases lay between the germline ends. The CDR3 protein is CASRRSGPYEQYF. The DNA of the CDR3 is TGTGCCAGCAGGAGGTCCGGGCCGTACGAGCAGTACTTC.

Remarks on this clone: One end of the junction fails to match germline, which may point to a read error. V gene TRBV11-2 combines with J gene TRBJ2-7; D remains ambiguous. This CDR3 has 16 amino acids. Germline CDR1 reads SGHAT; CDR2 reads FQNNGV. The CDR3 reads CASSSPVHLPTYGQYF. The CDR3 bases are TGTGCCAGCAGCTCTCCAGTTCACCTACCTACCTACGGGCAGTACTTC.

This clone appeared many times. This chain uses TRBV4-1 with TRBJ1-1; D is uncertain. This CDR3 is built from 13 residues. The V and J ends lost 0 bases and 1 base respectively, with 3 bases between them. Germline assignment: CDR1 MGHRA and CDR2 YSYEKL. CDR3 bases: TGCGCCAGCAGCCAAGAAACGAACACTGAAGCTTTCTTT. This encodes CASSQETNTEAFF.

Within the sample, this clone is medium-sized. The CDR3 spells CASSYNVAFGTVYEQYF. In nucleotides, the CDR3 is TGTGCCAGCAGTTACAATGTGGCCTTCGGGACCGTCTACGAGCAGTACTTC. V and J are TRBV6-5 and TRBJ2-7; either TRBD1 or TRBD2 may supply D (5 bases each). The CDR3 sequence is 17 residues long. The germline V and J ends were trimmed by 2 bases and 3 bases, with 20 bases remaining between them. CDR1 is MNHEY and CDR2 is SVGAGI in the germline V gene.

This clone has a handful of counts. This chain joins TRBV2 and TRBJ2-7, with D hard to call. Trimming took 3 bases from V and 2 from J, leaving 8 bases between them. CDR3 length: 13 residues. Per germline, CDR1 SNHLY and CDR2 FYNNEI. The CDR3 sequence is CASSELGPYEQYF. The CDR3 bases are TGTGCCAGCAGTGAGTTAGGACCCTACGAGCAGTACTTC. Filled out from reference TRBV2 and TRBJ2-7, the complete variable domain reads EPEVTQTPSHQVTQMGQEVILRCVPISNHLYFYWYRQILGQKVEFLVSFYNNEISEKSEIFDDQFSVERPDGSNFTLKIRSTKLEDSAMYFCASSELGPYEQYFGPGTRLTVT.